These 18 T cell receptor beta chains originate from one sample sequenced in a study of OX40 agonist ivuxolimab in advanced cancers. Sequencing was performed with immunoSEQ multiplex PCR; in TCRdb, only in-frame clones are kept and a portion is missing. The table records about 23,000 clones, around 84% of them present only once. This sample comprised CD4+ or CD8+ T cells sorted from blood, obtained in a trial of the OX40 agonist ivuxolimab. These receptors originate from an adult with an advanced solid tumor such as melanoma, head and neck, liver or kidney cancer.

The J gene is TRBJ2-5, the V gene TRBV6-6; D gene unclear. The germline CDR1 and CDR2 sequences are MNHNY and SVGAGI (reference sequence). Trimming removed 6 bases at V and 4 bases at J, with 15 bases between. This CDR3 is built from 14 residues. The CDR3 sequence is CASSSVGASETQYF. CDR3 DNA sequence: TGTGCCAGCAGCTCAGTTGGAGCCTCAGAGACCCAGTACTTC.

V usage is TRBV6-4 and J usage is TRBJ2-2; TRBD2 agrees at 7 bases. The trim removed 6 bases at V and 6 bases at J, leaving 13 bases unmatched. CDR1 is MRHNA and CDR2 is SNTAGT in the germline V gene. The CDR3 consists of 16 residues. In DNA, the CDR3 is TGTGCCAGCAGGGCCATCTCCTCAGGGAGGGCCGGGGAGCTGTTTTTT. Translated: CASRAISSGRAGELFF.

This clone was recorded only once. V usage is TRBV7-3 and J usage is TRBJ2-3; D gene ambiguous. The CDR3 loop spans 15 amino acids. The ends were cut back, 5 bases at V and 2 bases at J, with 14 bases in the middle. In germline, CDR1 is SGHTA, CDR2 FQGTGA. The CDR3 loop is CASSPGSFFTDTQYF. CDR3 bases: TGTGCCAGCAGCCCCGGGTCGTTTTTCACAGATACGCAGTATTTT. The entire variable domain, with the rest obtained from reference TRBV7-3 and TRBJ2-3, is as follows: GAGVSQTPSNKVTEKGKYVELRCDPISGHTALYWYRQSLGQGPEFLIYFQGTGAADDSGLPNDRFFAVRPEGSVSTLKIQRTERGDSAVYLCASSPGSFFTDTQYFGPGTRLTVL.

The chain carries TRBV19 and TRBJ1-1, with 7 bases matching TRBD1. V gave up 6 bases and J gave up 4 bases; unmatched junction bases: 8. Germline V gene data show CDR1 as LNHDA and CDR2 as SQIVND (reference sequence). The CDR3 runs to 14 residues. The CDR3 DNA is TGTGCCAGTAGCCACAGGGGTTTAAGCACTGAAGCTTTCTTT. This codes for CASSHRGLSTEAFF.

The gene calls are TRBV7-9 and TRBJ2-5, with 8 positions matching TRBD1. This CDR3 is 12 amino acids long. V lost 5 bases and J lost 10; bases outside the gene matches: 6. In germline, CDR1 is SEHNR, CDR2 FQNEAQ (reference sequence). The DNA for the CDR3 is TGTGCCAGCAGCGGGGACAGGCCCCACCAGTACTTC. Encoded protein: CASSGDRPHQYF.

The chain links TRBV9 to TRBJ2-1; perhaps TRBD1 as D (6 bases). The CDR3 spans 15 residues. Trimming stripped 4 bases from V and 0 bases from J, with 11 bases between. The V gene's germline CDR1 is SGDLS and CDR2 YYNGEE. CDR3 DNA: TGTGCCAGCAGCCCTCAGGGGAACTCCTACAATGAGCAGTTCTTC. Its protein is CASSPQGNSYNEQFF.

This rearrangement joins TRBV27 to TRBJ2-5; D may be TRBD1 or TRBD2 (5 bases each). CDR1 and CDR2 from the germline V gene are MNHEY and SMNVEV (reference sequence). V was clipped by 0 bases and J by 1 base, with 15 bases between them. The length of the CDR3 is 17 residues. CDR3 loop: CASSLSSRENFQETQYF. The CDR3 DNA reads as TGTGCCAGCAGTTTATCTAGCAGGGAGAATTTCCAAGAGACCCAGTACTTC.

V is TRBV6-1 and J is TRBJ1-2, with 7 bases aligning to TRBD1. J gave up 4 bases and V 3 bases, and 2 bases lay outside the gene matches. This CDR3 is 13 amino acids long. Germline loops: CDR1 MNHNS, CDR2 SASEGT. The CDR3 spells CASSDRGTYGYTF. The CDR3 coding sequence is TGTGCCAGCAGTGACAGGGGGACCTATGGCTACACCTTC.

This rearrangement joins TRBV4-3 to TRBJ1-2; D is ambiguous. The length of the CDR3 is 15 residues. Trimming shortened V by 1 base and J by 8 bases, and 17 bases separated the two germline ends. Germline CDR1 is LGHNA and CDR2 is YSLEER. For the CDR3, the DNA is TGCGCCAGCAGCCAAGGTACCAAAGCCGGCGGGGGCTACACCTTC. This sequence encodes CASSQGTKAGGGYTF.

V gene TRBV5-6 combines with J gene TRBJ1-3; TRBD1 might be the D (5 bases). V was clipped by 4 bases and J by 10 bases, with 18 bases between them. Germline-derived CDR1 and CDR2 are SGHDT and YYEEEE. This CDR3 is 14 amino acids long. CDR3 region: CASSPGNWGKTIYF. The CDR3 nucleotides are TGTGCCAGCAGCCCCGGGAATTGGGGGAAGACCATATATTTT.

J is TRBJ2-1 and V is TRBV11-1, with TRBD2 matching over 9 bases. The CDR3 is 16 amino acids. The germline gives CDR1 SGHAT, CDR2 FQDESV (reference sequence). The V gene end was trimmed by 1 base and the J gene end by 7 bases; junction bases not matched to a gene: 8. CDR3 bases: TGTGCCAGCAGCTTAGAAGGGCTAGCGGGGAGGAATGAGCAGTTCTTC. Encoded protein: CASSLEGLAGRNEQFF.

The CDR3 region is CASSEFASSNTGELFF. The CDR3 DNA is TGCGCCAGCAGTGAGTTTGCCAGTTCGAACACCGGGGAGCTGTTTTTT. The chain joins TRBV10-1 to TRBJ2-2; D is unclear. The CDR3 extends over 16 amino acids. Germline V gene lookup returns CDR1 WNHNN and CDR2 SYGVQD (reference sequence). The V and J ends lost 1 base and 0 bases respectively, with 9 bases between them.

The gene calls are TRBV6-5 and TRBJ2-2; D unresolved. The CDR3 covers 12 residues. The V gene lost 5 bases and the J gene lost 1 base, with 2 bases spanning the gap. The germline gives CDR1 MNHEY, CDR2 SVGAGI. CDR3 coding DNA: TGTGCCAGCAGTCAGAACACCGGGGAGCTGTTTTTT. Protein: CASSQNTGELFF.

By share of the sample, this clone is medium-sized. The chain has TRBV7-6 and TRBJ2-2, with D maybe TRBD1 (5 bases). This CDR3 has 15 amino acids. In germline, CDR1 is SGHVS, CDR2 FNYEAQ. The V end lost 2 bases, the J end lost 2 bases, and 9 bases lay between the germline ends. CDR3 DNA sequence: TGTGCCAGCAGCTTAATTGACAGTAACACCGGGGAGCTGTTTTTT. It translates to CASSLIDSNTGELFF.

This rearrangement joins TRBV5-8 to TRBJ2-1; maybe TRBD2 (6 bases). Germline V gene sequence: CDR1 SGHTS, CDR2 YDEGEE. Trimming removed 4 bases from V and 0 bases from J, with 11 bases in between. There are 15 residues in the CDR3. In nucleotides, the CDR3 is TGTGCCAGCAGCACGACTAGGGGCTCCTACAATGAGCAGTTCTTC. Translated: CASSTTRGSYNEQFF.

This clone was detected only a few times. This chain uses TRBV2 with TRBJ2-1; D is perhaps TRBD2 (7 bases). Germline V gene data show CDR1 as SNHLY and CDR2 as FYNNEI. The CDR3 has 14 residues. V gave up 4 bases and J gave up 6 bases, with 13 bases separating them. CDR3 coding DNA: TGTGCCAGCAGTGTCGGGGGGCCCCCCAATGAGCAGTTCTTC. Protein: CASSVGGPPNEQFF.

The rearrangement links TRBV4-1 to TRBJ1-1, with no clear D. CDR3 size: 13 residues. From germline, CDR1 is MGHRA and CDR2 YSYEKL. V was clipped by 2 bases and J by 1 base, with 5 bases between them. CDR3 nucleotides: TGCGCCAGCAGCCAACTAGGGAACACTGAAGCTTTCTTT. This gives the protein CASSQLGNTEAFF.

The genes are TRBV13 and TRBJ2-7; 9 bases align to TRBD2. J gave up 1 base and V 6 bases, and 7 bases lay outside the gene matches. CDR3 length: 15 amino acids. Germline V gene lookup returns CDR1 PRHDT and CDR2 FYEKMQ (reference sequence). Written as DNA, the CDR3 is TGTGCCAGCAGTCCTAGCGGGGCAAAGTCCTACGAGCAGTACTTC. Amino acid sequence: CASSPSGAKSYEQYF.